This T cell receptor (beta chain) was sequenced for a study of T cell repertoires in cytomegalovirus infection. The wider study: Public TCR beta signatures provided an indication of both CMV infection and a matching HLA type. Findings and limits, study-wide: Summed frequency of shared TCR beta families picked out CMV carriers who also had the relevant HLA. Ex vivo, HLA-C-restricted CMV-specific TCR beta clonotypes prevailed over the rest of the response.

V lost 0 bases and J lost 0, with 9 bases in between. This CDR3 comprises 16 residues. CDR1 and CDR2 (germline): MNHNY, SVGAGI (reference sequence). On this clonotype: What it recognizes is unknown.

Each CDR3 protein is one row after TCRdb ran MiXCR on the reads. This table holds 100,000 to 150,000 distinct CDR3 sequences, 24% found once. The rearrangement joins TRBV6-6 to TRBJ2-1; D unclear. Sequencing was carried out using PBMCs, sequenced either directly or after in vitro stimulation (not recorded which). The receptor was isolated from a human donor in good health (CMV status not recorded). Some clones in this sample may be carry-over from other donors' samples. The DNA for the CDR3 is TGTGCCAGCAGTTACTCTTCCCCGAGCTCCTACAATGAGCAGTTCTTC. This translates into CASSYSSPSSYNEQFF.